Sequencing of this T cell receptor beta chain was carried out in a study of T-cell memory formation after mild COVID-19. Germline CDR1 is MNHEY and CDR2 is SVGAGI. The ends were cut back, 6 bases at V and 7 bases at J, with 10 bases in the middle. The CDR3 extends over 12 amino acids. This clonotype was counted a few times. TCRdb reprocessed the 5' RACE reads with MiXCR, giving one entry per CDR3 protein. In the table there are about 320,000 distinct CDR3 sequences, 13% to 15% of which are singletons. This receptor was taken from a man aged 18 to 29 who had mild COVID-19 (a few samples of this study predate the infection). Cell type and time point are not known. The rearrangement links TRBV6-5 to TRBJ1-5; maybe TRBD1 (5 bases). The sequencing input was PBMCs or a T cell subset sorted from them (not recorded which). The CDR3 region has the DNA TGTGCCAGCAGGACGGGGGGGCAGCCCCAGCATTTT. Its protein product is CASRTGGQPQHF.